Listed here is a single T cell receptor beta chain. One junction end disagrees with the germline gene, perhaps due to a read error. This entry is derived from a study of T-cell memory formation after mild COVID-19. Via MiXCR, TCRdb re-called the 5' RACE reads, giving one row per CDR3 protein. Here the sample spans more than 300,000 distinct CDR3 sequences, roughly 15% being singletons. This sequence was found in a young man who had mild COVID-19 (a few samples of this study predate the infection). Cell type and time point are not known. The sample was PBMCs or a T cell subset sorted from them (not recorded which).

CDR3 sequence: CASSLQGASSGNTIYF. CDR3 in DNA: TGTGCTAGCAGCTTACAGGGGGCCTCCTCTGGAAACACCATATATTTT. V is TRBV7-7 and J is TRBJ1-3; 9 positions match TRBD1. Germline V lookup: CDR1 SSHAT, CDR2 FNYEAQ (reference sequence). This CDR3 spans 16 amino acids. The complete variable domain, with remaining parts taken from reference TRBV7-7 and TRBJ1-3, reads GAGVSQSPRYKVTKRGQDVTLRCDPISSHATLYWYQQALGQGPEFLTYFNYEAQPDKSGLPSDRFSAERPEGSISTLTIQRTEQRDSAMYRCASSLQGASSGNTIYFGEGSWLTVV.